The 28 T cell receptor beta chains below come from one sample, sequenced in a study of shared clonotypes between healthy human individuals (dated by TCRdb to the early 2020s). Receptor amplification or capture employed the immunoSEQ multiplex PCR assay. TCRdb provides this immuneACCESS table in a form limited to in-frame rearrangements. Some clones are lacking; in checked studies, under half of them reflect an unresolved V gene, and why the rest are absent is not known. The sample contains over 2 million clones, just under 95% of them found a single time. The top ten hold around 1.1% of the sample. For the CD8 naive samples, CD45RO-negative cells were positively selected for CCR7, yielding a CD45RA+CCR7+ population from which TemRA cells were excluded. Sequences were obtained from naive CD8+ T cells sorted from blood. The sample's cell subset or site label is to be understood as: CD45RA+CCR7+. The source of these receptors is a man aged 18 to 35 in good health.

The V call is TRBV4-1, the J call TRBJ2-1; 9 nucleotides agree with TRBD2. V was clipped by 1 base and J by 14 bases; unmatched bases: 6. The germline CDR1 and CDR2 sequences are MGHRA and YSYEKL. This CDR3 region has 13 residues. CDR3 protein: CASSQGPGTSKFF. In DNA form, the CDR3 reads TGCGCCAGCAGCCAAGGACCCGGGACTAGCAAGTTCTTC.

The chain links TRBV9 to TRBJ2-1; 9 bases fit TRBD1. The V gene's germline CDR1 is SGDLS and CDR2 YYNGEE. V dropped 3 bases and J dropped 6; count of bases not matched to a gene: 4. The length of the CDR3 is 14 residues. The DNA for the CDR3 is TGTGCCAGCAGCGCCGGGACAGGGTCCAATGAGCAGTTCTTC. This gives the protein CASSAGTGSNEQFF.

This rearrangement joins TRBV5-6 to TRBJ1-5; maybe TRBD1 (6 bases). Trimming left V 0 bases short and J 8 bases short, with 9 bases between. The germline gives CDR1 SGHDT, CDR2 YYEEEE. This CDR3 has 13 amino acids. The CDR3, as DNA: TGTGCCAGCAGCTTGGGCGAGGGGGAGCCCCAGCATTTT. It encodes CASSLGEGEPQHF.

The chain recombines TRBV11-2 with TRBJ2-7; D could derive from TRBD1 or TRBD2 (5 bases each). This CDR3 has 15 amino acids. Per the germline V gene, CDR1 is SGHAT and CDR2 is FQNNGV. The ends were cut back, 3 bases at V and 0 bases at J, with 12 bases in the middle. The CDR3 protein is CASSFGGDSSYEQYF. For the CDR3, the DNA is TGTGCCAGCAGCTTTGGGGGAGACAGCTCCTACGAGCAGTACTTC.

About this clone: The same CDR3 also results from other DNA sequences found in this sample. The genes are TRBV27 and TRBJ2-3; D unclear. The CDR3 has 11 residues. Trimming removed 3 bases at V and 5 bases at J, with 3 bases between. CDR1 MNHEY and CDR2 SMNVEV come from the germline V gene (reference sequence). The CDR3 reads CASSFGDTQYF. CDR3 in DNA: TGTGCCAGCAGTTTCGGAGATACGCAGTATTTT.

V usage is TRBV25-1 and J usage is TRBJ1-1; D is possibly TRBD1 (5 bases). Germline V gene sequence: CDR1 MGHDK, CDR2 SYGVNS. The V gene lost 4 bases and the J gene lost 3 bases, with 9 bases spanning the gap. This CDR3 spans 13 amino acids. The CDR3 here is CASSAGVDTEAFF. The CDR3 coding sequence is TGTGCCAGCAGTGCGGGGGTCGACACTGAAGCTTTCTTT.

V and J are TRBV27 and TRBJ2-7, with D perhaps TRBD2 (6 bases). Germline values: CDR1 MNHEY, CDR2 SMNVEV (reference sequence). The CDR3 is 17 amino acids. Trimming took 5 bases from V and 4 from J, leaving 24 bases between them. This CDR3 is CASSLLGSGTREYEQYF. The CDR3 coding sequence is TGTGCCAGCAGTCTATTAGGTTCGGGGACTCGGGAGTACGAGCAGTACTTC.

CDR3 loop: CASSVGPGLAGPQETQYF. CDR3 nucleotide sequence: TGTGCCAGCAGCGTAGGTCCGGGACTAGCGGGCCCGCAAGAGACCCAGTACTTC. The chain joins TRBV9 to TRBJ2-5; TRBD2 agrees at 12 bases. In germline, CDR1 is SGDLS, CDR2 YYNGEE. With V trimmed by 0 bases and J by 2 bases, 8 bases remained unmatched. The CDR3 totals 18 residues. The full variable domain, in which reference TRBV9 and TRBJ2-5 provide the parts outside the CDR3, is DSGVTQTPKHLITATGQRVTLRCSPRSGDLSVYWYQQSLDQGLQFLIQYYNGEERAKGNILERFSAQQFPDLHSELNLSSLELGDSALYFCASSVGPGLAGPQETQYFGPGTRLLVL.

V is TRBV28 and J is TRBJ2-2; 10 bases are a match to TRBD2. Germline CDR1 and CDR2: MDHEN and SYDVKM. The CDR3 loop spans 16 amino acids. Losses at the gene ends were 3 bases for V and 5 bases for J; bases not matched to a gene: 6. In nucleotides, the CDR3 is TGTGCCAGCAGTTTCCCAGCGGGGGGGCTTACCGGGGAGCTGTTTTTT. This codes for CASSFPAGGLTGELFF. The variable domain in full, completed from reference TRBV28 and TRBJ2-2, reads DVKVTQSSRYLVKRTGEKVFLECVQDMDHENMFWYRQDPGLGLRLIYFSYDVKMKEKGDIPEGYSVSREKKERFSLILESASTNQTSMYLCASSFPAGGLTGELFFGEGSRLTVL.

Only a few counts were recorded for this clone. The chain is built from TRBV7-9 and TRBJ2-7; 10 bases align to TRBD2. The CDR3 is made up of 13 amino acids. Germline V gene data show CDR1 as SEHNR and CDR2 as FQNEAQ (reference sequence). V shed 4 bases, J shed 7 bases, and the junction held 4 bases outside the gene matches. CDR3 nucleotide sequence: TGTGCCAGCAGCTATCCGGGACTAGCGGAGCAGTACTTC. It translates to CASSYPGLAEQYF.

The chain is built from TRBV5-8 and TRBJ1-3, with D unclear. From germline, CDR1 is SGHTS and CDR2 YDEGEE. The CDR3 totals 18 residues. Between the trimmed V and J ends, which lost 3 bases and 3 bases, there was a span of 22 bases. The CDR3 DNA reads TGTGCCAGCAGCTCACCCTTTCCGTGGCCTGAAAGTGGAAACACCATATATTTT. Amino acid sequence: CASSSPFPWPESGNTIYF.

The chain carries TRBV5-1 and TRBJ2-7; 10 bases map to TRBD1. CDR3 length equals 13 residues. With 4 bases clipped from V and 6 bases from J, the junction kept 4 bases outside the gene matches. The germline gives CDR1 SGHRS, CDR2 YFSETQ. CDR3 protein: CASSRDRGSEQYF. The CDR3 nucleotides read TGCGCCAGCAGCCGGGACAGGGGCTCCGAGCAGTACTTC.

Notes on this clone: Lacking the conserved final phenylalanine or tryptophan, this CDR3 likely reflects a read error. The limits of the CDR3 on the DNA are not certain, so only TCRdb's listed CDR3 is given. The V and J genes are TRBV13 and TRBJ2-7; TRBD2 is the table's D call, not checked against the DNA. Both ends counted, the CDR3 spans 12 residues. Germline values: CDR1 PRHDT, CDR2 FYEKMQ (reference sequence). This CDR3 reads CASSLTGLALAL.

This chain connects TRBV7-6 to TRBJ2-1; TRBD1 matches 9 bases. This CDR3 spans 19 amino acids. CDR1 and CDR2 (germline): SGHVS, FNYEAQ. The junction had 21 bases not matched to a gene; V was cut back by 5 bases and J by 7 bases. The CDR3 nucleotides are TGTGCCAGCAGCCCCTCCGGGACAGGGAGGCGGACCCACTCGAATGAGCAGTTCTTC. Its translation is CASSPSGTGRRTHSNEQFF.

About this clone itself: The junction shows a germline mismatch at one end, possibly a read error. The chain joins TRBV6-1 to TRBJ2-7; 9 bases map to TRBD1. Germline V gene data show CDR1 as MNHNS and CDR2 as SASEGT. The CDR3 runs 15 residues. CDR3 region: CASSEGTGSSYEQYF. DNA of the CDR3: TGTGCCAGCAGCGAAGGGACAGGGAGCTCCTACGAGCAGTACTTC.

The rearrangement links TRBV12-2 to TRBJ2-7; the D segment call TRBD2 is taken from the table without a DNA check. TRBV12-2 constitutes a pseudogene. There are 19 residues in the CDR3. CDR3 sequence: CASRLAGLGLAGVIVEQYF. CDR3 in DNA: TGTGCAAGTCGCTTAGCGGGCCTGGGACTAGCGGGAGTAATCGTCGAGCAGTACTTC.

The chain combines TRBV27 with TRBJ2-1; D unresolved. Germline assignment: CDR1 MNHEY and CDR2 SMNVEV (reference sequence). CDR3 length: 16 amino acids. V lost 1 base to trimming and J lost 2 bases, with 12 bases between them. CDR3 DNA sequence: TGTGCCAGCAGTTTATTAGCTCAGAACCCCTACAATGAGCAGTTCTTC. It is translated as CASSLLAQNPYNEQFF.

J is TRBJ1-2 and V is TRBV5-6; the D is unclear. The CDR3 is 14 residues long. CDR1 and CDR2 (germline): SGHDT, YYEEEE. Between the trimmed V and J ends, which lost 4 bases and 6 bases, there was a span of 16 bases. The CDR3 coding sequence is TGTGCCAGCAGCCCTTTTAGGGCGGCCGATGGCTACACCTTC. It translates to CASSPFRAADGYTF.

With regard to this clone: Other DNA sequences from this sample encode an identical CDR3 as well. J is TRBJ1-3 and V is TRBV7-9; 7 bases fit TRBD1. V lost 6 bases to trimming and J lost 2 bases; unmatched junction nucleotides: 7. The CDR3 sequence is 15 residues long. The germline gives CDR1 SEHNR, CDR2 FQNEAQ (reference sequence). In DNA form, the CDR3 reads TGTGCCAGCAGTCCGACCACAGGGGCTGGAAACACCATATATTTT. It yields the protein CASSPTTGAGNTIYF.

CDR3 protein: CASSFIKTQYF. CDR3 bases: TGTGCCAGCAGCTTCATAAAGACCCAGTACTTC. This chain connects TRBV5-6 to TRBJ2-5; D not resolved. From germline, CDR1 is SGHDT and CDR2 YYEEEE. Trimming removed 2 bases at V and 6 bases at J, with 5 bases between. The CDR3 extends over 11 amino acids.

V is TRBV7-9 and J is TRBJ2-7; D gene unclear. V was trimmed by 4 bases and J by 4 bases, leaving 17 bases between them. Per the germline V gene, CDR1 is SEHNR and CDR2 is FQNEAQ (reference sequence). The CDR3 runs 15 residues. The CDR3 protein is CASSSSVVSGYEQYF. For the CDR3, the DNA is TGTGCCAGCAGCTCAAGCGTTGTGAGTGGGTACGAGCAGTACTTC.

Regarding this clone: A much larger clone differs by one base, so this may be a read error. Other DNA sequences of this sample code for an identical CDR3. The genes are TRBV5-4 and TRBJ2-7; D remains unclear. The CDR3 spans 11 residues. Germline V gene sequence: CDR1 SGHNT, CDR2 YYREEE (reference sequence). Trimming shortened V by 5 bases and J by 0 bases, and 3 bases separated the two germline ends. CDR3 in DNA: TGTGCCAGCAGTTCCTCCTACGAGCAGTACTTC. Amino acids: CASSSSYEQYF.

The chain links TRBV5-6 to TRBJ2-5, with D possibly called TRBD1 or TRBD2 (5 bases each). The J call is doubtful: the DNA matches TRBJ2-7 better. Germline V gene lookup returns CDR1 SGHDT and CDR2 YYEEEE. The CDR3 sequence is 13 residues long. The CDR3 protein is CASSFGTAHEQYF. DNA of the CDR3: TGTGCCAGCAGCTTTGGGACCGCCCACGAGCAGTACTTC.

V and J are TRBV14 and TRBJ2-1; a weak D match, TRBD2 (6 bases). The CDR3 consists of 15 residues. Trimming left V 4 bases short and J 6 bases short, with 16 bases between. Germline values: CDR1 SGHDN, CDR2 FVKESK. The CDR3 DNA reads as TGTGCCAGCAGCCCCCCCGGGACTCCCATCAATGAGCAGTTCTTC. It encodes CASSPPGTPINEQFF.

The chain uses TRBV10-1 and TRBJ2-1; 12 bases line up with TRBD2. V lost 2 bases and J lost 7; bases outside the gene matches: 3. This CDR3 is 15 amino acids long. The germline CDR1 and CDR2 sequences are WNHNN and SYGVQD (reference sequence). CDR3 sequence reads: CASSEASGGENEQFF. The CDR3 nucleotides are TGCGCCAGCAGTGAGGCTAGCGGGGGGGAGAATGAGCAGTTCTTC.

V and J are TRBV6-5 and TRBJ2-3; TRBD2 might be the D (7 bases). Between the trimmed V and J ends, which lost 6 bases and 4 bases, there was a span of 14 bases. The germline V gene has CDR1 MNHEY and CDR2 SVGAGI. The CDR3 loop spans 14 amino acids. The CDR3 region is CASRQGGRSDTQYF. CDR3 nucleotides: TGTGCCAGCAGACAGGGAGGGAGATCAGATACGCAGTATTTT.

Regarding this clone: Other DNA sequences in the same sample also yield this CDR3. The J gene is TRBJ1-1, the V gene TRBV6-5; D may be TRBD1 (5 bases). Deletions cut 2 bases from V and 3 bases from J, with 10 bases between. Germline loops: CDR1 MNHEY, CDR2 SVGAGI. This CDR3 has 14 amino acids. CDR3 DNA sequence: TGTGCCAGCAGTTACGGCCTAGGGGACACTGAAGCTTTCTTT. This encodes CASSYGLGDTEAFF.

The chain employs TRBV25-1 and TRBJ2-3; D gene ambiguous. Germline CDR1 MGHDK, CDR2 SYGVNS. V shed 2 bases and J shed 2 bases, with 8 bases lying between them. This CDR3 comprises 14 residues. CDR3 region: CASSERVLTDTQYF. In DNA form, the CDR3 reads TGTGCCAGCAGTGAACGGGTTCTCACAGATACGCAGTATTTT.